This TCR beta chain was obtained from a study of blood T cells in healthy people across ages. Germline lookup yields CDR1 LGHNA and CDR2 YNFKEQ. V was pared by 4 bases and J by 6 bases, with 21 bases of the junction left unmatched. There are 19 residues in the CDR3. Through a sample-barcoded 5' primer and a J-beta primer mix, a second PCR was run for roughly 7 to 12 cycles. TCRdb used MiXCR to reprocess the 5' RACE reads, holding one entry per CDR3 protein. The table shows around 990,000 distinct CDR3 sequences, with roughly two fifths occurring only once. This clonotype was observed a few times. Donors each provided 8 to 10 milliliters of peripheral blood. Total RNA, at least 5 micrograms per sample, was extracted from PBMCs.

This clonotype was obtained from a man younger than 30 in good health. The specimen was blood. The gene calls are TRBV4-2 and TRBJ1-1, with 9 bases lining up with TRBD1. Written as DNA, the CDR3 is TGTGCCAGCAGCCCTCATACAACAGGGGGCTCTCCCTGGATTGCTGAAGCTTTCTTT. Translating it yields CASSPHTTGGSPWIAEAFF.